These 8 T cell receptor beta chains came from one sample sequenced in a study of control samples from healthy donors and cancer patients. Repertoires were generated with immunoSEQ multiplex PCR, while TCRdb's copy carries only in-frame clones and drops some. The table has under 200,000 clones, about 94% seen once; the top ten hold more than 8%. The sample consisted of blood. These receptor sequences come from a middle-aged woman in good health.

The V gene is TRBV27, the J gene TRBJ2-7, with TRBD2 as a possible D gene (6 bases). Trimming took off 7 bases at V and 3 bases at J, with 22 bases between the two ends. CDR3 length: 16 amino acids. Germline V gene data show CDR1 as MNHEY and CDR2 as SMNVEV (reference sequence). The CDR3, as DNA: TGTGCCAGCAACCTCCCTTCGCGGGGACGATACTACGAGCAGTACTTC. It translates to CASNLPSRGRYYEQYF.

The chain combines TRBV7-2 with TRBJ2-7, with 9 bases lining up with TRBD1. The CDR3 is made up of 14 amino acids. V lost 5 bases and J lost 4; bases outside the gene matches: 6. The V gene's germline CDR1 is SGHTA and CDR2 FQGNSA. CDR3 protein: CASSPKDRGYEQYF. CDR3 bases: TGTGCCAGCAGCCCAAAGGACAGGGGATACGAGCAGTACTTC.

The CDR3, as DNA: TGTGCCAGCAGTTTTGAGTCAGAGACCCAGTACTTC. Translating gives CASSFESETQYF. The chain carries TRBV12-3 or TRBV12-4 and TRBJ2-5, with no clear D. The CDR3 sequence is 12 residues long. V lost 3 bases to trimming and J lost 4 bases, with 6 bases between them.

The chain couples TRBV9 to TRBJ2-1, with 9 bases fitting TRBD2. There are 14 residues in the CDR3. Trimming removed 4 bases from V and 8 bases from J; junction bases left unmatched: 7. The V gene's germline CDR1 is SGDLS and CDR2 YYNGEE. The CDR3 coding sequence is TGTGCCAGCAGCAACACCGGGACTAGCCATGAGCAGTTCTTC. It specifies CASSNTGTSHEQFF.

The gene calls are TRBV6-5 and TRBJ2-3; 7 bases fit TRBD1. Germline V gene data show CDR1 as MNHEY and CDR2 as SVGAGI. The CDR3 consists of 14 residues. Trimming took 6 bases from V and 4 from J; bases not matched to a gene: 7. The DNA for the CDR3 is TGTGCCAGCAGGACAGGGTTGTTCTCAGATACGCAGTATTTT. It encodes CASRTGLFSDTQYF.

J is TRBJ1-2 and V is TRBV27, with D possibly TRBD1 on 5 matching bases. This CDR3 spans 16 amino acids. V lost 5 bases and J 4 bases, leaving 20 bases between the germline ends. Germline values: CDR1 MNHEY, CDR2 SMNVEV (reference sequence). CDR3 region: CASSGLNRPLTYGYTF. The CDR3, as DNA: TGTGCCAGCAGTGGACTGAACAGGCCGCTTACCTATGGCTACACCTTC.

The V gene is TRBV6-2 or TRBV6-3, the J gene TRBJ2-1; D may be TRBD2 (5 bases). Germline CDR1 MNHEY, CDR2 SVGEGT. The CDR3 loop spans 16 amino acids. Trimming cost V 6 bases and J 5 bases, with 20 bases left between them. CDR3 bases: TGTGCCAGCAGCCACCCCCTAGCTTGGGCCGACAATGAGCAGTTCTTC. The encoded protein is CASSHPLAWADNEQFF.

V is TRBV6-6 and J is TRBJ1-4; no clear D gene. Per germline, CDR1 MNHNY and CDR2 SVGAGI (reference sequence). The CDR3 has 11 amino acids. The germline V and J ends were trimmed by 2 bases and 5 bases, with 0 bases remaining between them. The CDR3 coding sequence is TGTGCCAGCAGTTACAATGAAAAACTGTTTTTT. Translating it yields CASSYNEKLFF.